The rows below give T cell receptor beta chains drawn from one sample of a study of CD8 T cells in Susac syndrome. Each CDR3 protein gets one entry after TCRdb re-called the immunoSEQ multiplex PCR reads with MiXCR. The data contain around 130,000 distinct CDR3 sequences, under 95% of them singletons. The sample consisted of CD8+ T cells from PBMCs. Source of these receptors: a human donor with multiple sclerosis. Both conserved end residues are part of each CDR3. D genes are given only for firm matches. Clone size, where shown, is once, few, many, or a class for clones that have expanded.

D gene,V gene,clone size,J gene,CDR3 protein,CDR3 DNA
.,TRBV27,few,TRBJ2-1,CASSPRQEGGEQFF,TGTGCCAGCAGTCCTAGACAGGAGGGAGGCGAGCAGTTCTTC
.,TRBV16,.,TRBJ1-2,CASSQGGPNYGYTF,TGTGCCAGCAGCCAAGGGGGCCCTAACTATGGCTACACCTTC
.,TRBV20-1,.,TRBJ1-1,CSARPRMGTEAFF,TGCAGTGCTAGACCCAGGATGGGTACTGAAGCTTTCTTT
.,TRBV24-1,.,TRBJ1-5,CATSEGDDQHF,TGTGCCACCAGTGAAGGCGACGACCAGCATTTT
.,TRBV9,.,TRBJ2-2,CASSVGGGTGELFF,TGTGCCAGCAGCGTAGGAGGCGGCACCGGGGAGCTGTTTTTT
TRBD2,TRBV7-9,.,TRBJ2-7,CASSPLGLDYEQYF,TGTGCCAGCAGCCCCCTCGGACTAGACTACGAGCAGTACTTC
TRBD1,TRBV24-1,.,TRBJ1-5,CATSDGTVNNQPQHF,TGTGCCACCAGTGATGGGACAGTGAACAATCAGCCCCAGCATTTT
TRBD2,TRBV9,.,TRBJ2-1,CASSVTSEDEQFF,TGTGCCAGCAGCGTGACTAGCGAGGATGAGCAGTTCTTC
.,TRBV12-3/TRBV12-4,.,TRBJ2-7,CASSLAWQGAGVHEQYF,TGTGCCAGCAGTTTAGCGTGGCAGGGCGCCGGGGTCCACGAGCAGTACTTC
.,TRBV20-1,.,TRBJ1-1,CSALSGRYSTEAFF,TGCAGTGCTCTCTCTGGCAGATATAGTACTGAAGCTTTCTTT
.,TRBV27,once,TRBJ2-7,CASSLSVYQKEYF,TGTGCCAGCAGTTTATCTGTTTATCAGAAGGAGTACTTC
TRBD1,TRBV7-9,once,TRBJ2-5,CASSLAGQPQETQYF,TGTGCCAGCAGCTTAGCGGGACAGCCACAAGAGACCCAGTACTTC
.,TRBV7-8,.,TRBJ2-1,CASSLVRTVNEQFF,TGTGCCAGCAGCTTAGTCCGGACTGTCAATGAGCAGTTCTTC
.,TRBV27,.,TRBJ1-5,CASSLKGGGYQPQHF,TGTGCCAGCAGTTTAAAAGGTGGTGGGTATCAGCCCCAGCATTTT
TRBD2,TRBV30,.,TRBJ2-1,CAWSTGLAPHEQFF,TGTGCCTGGAGTACGGGACTAGCTCCCCATGAGCAGTTCTTC
.,TRBV2,once,TRBJ2-7,CASSEPRQSDEQYF,TGTGCCAGCAGTGAACCTAGACAGTCGGACGAGCAGTACTTC
.,TRBV19,.,TRBJ2-7,CASSDDWGGTYEQYF,TGTGCCAGTAGCGACGACTGGGGCGGCACCTACGAGCAGTACTTC
.,TRBV4-1,once,TRBJ1-2,CASSLLPGTHYGYTF,TGCGCCAGCAGCCTACTCCCCGGGACGCACTATGGCTACACCTTC
.,TRBV29-1,.,TRBJ2-1,CSVEDFRTHNEQFF,TGCAGCGTTGAAGATTTCAGGACACACAATGAGCAGTTTTTC
.,TRBV19,.,TRBJ2-7,CASAVGQRSYEQYF,TGTGCCAGTGCCGTAGGACAGCGCTCCTACGAGCAGTACTTC
.,TRBV25-1,.,TRBJ1-5,CASSEGEEPWPQHF,TGTGCCAGCAGTGAGGGGGAGGAACCTTGGCCCCAGCATTTT
.,TRBV9,.,TRBJ1-3,CASSPQLGNTIYF,TGTGCCAGCAGCCCCCAGCTCGGAAACACCATATATTTT
TRBD2,TRBV27,.,TRBJ2-7,CASSPPGLARYEQYF,TGTGCCAGCAGTCCGCCGGGACTAGCCAGGTACGAGCAGTACTTC
TRBD2,TRBV7-2,.,TRBJ2-7,CASSLGGLADTGNEQYF,TGTGCCAGCAGCTTAGGGGGACTAGCGGACACCGGCAACGAGCAGTACTTC
TRBD1,TRBV4-3,.,TRBJ2-1,CASSQDRTGYEQFF,TGCGCCAGCAGCCAAGATAGGACAGGGTATGAGCAGTTCTTC
TRBD2,TRBV2,.,TRBJ2-5,CASSEGGRYTRETQYF,TGTGCCAGCAGTGAAGGCGGGAGGTATACACGAGAGACCCAGTACTTC
TRBD1,TRBV29-1,.,TRBJ1-1,CSVEGLSGQGAFF,TGCAGCGTTGAAGGGTTGTCGGGACAGGGGGCTTTCTTT
.,TRBV20-1,.,TRBJ1-6,CSAPEGYNSPLHF,TGCAGTGCTCCCGAAGGCTATAATTCACCCCTCCACTTT
TRBD1,TRBV28,.,TRBJ2-7,CASSSDTGQRIYEQYF,TGTGCCAGCAGCTCCGACACGGGACAGCGGATCTACGAGCAGTACTTC
.,TRBV29-1,.,TRBJ2-7,CSVELGGPSYEQYF,TGCAGCGTTGAGTTGGGGGGCCCCTCCTACGAGCAGTACTTC
.,TRBV7-9,.,TRBJ2-5,CASSLSQGPETQYF,TGTGCCAGCAGCTTATCACAGGGTCCAGAGACCCAGTACTTC
.,TRBV6-2/TRBV6-3,.,TRBJ1-1,CASTIRGTLNTEAFF,TGTGCCAGCACCATCCGAGGGACCCTGAACACTGAAGCTTTCTTT
TRBD1,TRBV5-1,once,TRBJ1-2,CASSIGQGLSGYTF,TGCGCCAGCAGCATAGGACAGGGCCTCTCCGGCTACACCTTC
TRBD1,TRBV4-1,.,TRBJ2-1,CASSSMTGVSYNEQFF,TGCGCCAGCAGCTCGATGACAGGGGTCTCCTACAATGAGCAGTTCTTC
.,TRBV5-6,.,TRBJ1-1,CASSGTSGIVTEAFF,TGTGCCAGCAGCGGGACCTCAGGGATTGTTACTGAAGCTTTCTTT
.,TRBV4-3,.,TRBJ2-7,CASSQTTGNEQYF,TGCGCCAGCAGCCAAACCACAGGGAACGAGCAGTACTTC
.,TRBV10-3,.,TRBJ2-7,CAILRDQSYEQYF,TGTGCCATACTCCGGGACCAAAGCTACGAGCAGTACTTC
.,TRBV28,.,TRBJ2-4,CASSLTGTGAGNIQYF,TGTGCCAGCAGTTTAACCGGGACTGGGGCGGGAAACATTCAGTACTTC
.,TRBV5-6,few,TRBJ2-3,CASSLDSTDTQYF,TGTGCCAGCAGCTTGGACAGCACAGATACGCAGTATTTT
.,TRBV30,.,TRBJ2-1,CAWSVYPEQFF,TGTGCCTGGAGTGTATATCCTGAGCAGTTCTTC
.,TRBV10-3,.,TRBJ1-2,CAISETLGSREGYTF,TGTGCCATCAGTGAGACCCTCGGGTCTAGGGAAGGCTACACCTTC
.,TRBV6-5,.,TRBJ2-1,CASSYGLASNEQFF,TGTGCCAGCAGTTACGGTCTAGCAAGCAATGAGCAGTTCTTC
.,TRBV27,.,TRBJ2-1,CASSSGVQRYEQFF,TGTGCCAGCAGTTCCGGGGTTCAGAGGTATGAGCAGTTCTTC
TRBD2,TRBV7-9,.,TRBJ2-1,CASSPAGGSLNEQFF,TGTGCCAGCAGCCCAGCGGGAGGGTCGTTGAATGAGCAGTTCTTC
.,TRBV7-2,.,TRBJ2-1,CASSLEVGYEQFF,TGTGCCAGCAGCTTAGAGGTCGGCTATGAGCAGTTCTTC
.,TRBV5-6,.,TRBJ2-7,CASSLEVGQSSYEQYF,TGTGCCAGCAGCTTGGAAGTAGGACAGAGCTCCTACGAGCAGTACTTC
.,TRBV19,.,TRBJ2-1,CASSPAGHEYNEQFF,TGTGCCAGTAGCCCCGCCGGACACGAATACAATGAGCAGTTCTTC
.,TRBV27,.,TRBJ2-7,CASSLVFTGEQYF,TGTGCCAGCAGTTTGGTGTTTACGGGCGAGCAGTACTTC
.,TRBV11-2,.,TRBJ2-7,CASSLVHEQYF,TGTGCCAGCAGCTTGGTACACGAGCAGTACTTC
TRBD2,TRBV5-1,.,TRBJ2-1,CASGGHEQFF,TGCGCCTCGGGGGGGCATGAGCAGTTCTTC
.,TRBV12-3/TRBV12-4,.,TRBJ2-1,CASSSILLYNEQFF,TGTGCCAGCAGTTCTATTCTTCTATACAATGAGCAGTTCTTC
.,TRBV7-9,once,TRBJ2-1,CAISTPSMGPNNYNEQFF,TGTGCCATCAGCACACCCTCGATGGGCCCTAATAACTACAATGAGCAGTTCTTC
.,TRBV6-2/TRBV6-3,.,TRBJ2-2,CASSYVSDFDGELFF,TGTGCCAGCAGTTATGTATCGGATTTTGACGGGGAGCTGTTTTTT
.,TRBV9,.,TRBJ2-3,CASSVGGITTDTQYF,TGTGCCAGCAGCGTAGGGGGGATCACCACAGATACGCAGTATTTT
.,TRBV9,.,TRBJ2-6,CASSWSGGSGANVLTF,TGTGCCAGCAGCTGGTCAGGAGGGTCTGGGGCCAACGTCCTGACTTTC
.,TRBV29-1,.,TRBJ2-3,CSVLGDSEEDTQYF,TGCAGCGTTTTAGGGGATTCGGAGGAAGATACGCAGTATTTT
.,TRBV6-1,few,TRBJ1-1,CASNQGNTEAFF,TGTGCCAGCAACCAGGGGAACACTGAAGCTTTCTTT
TRBD1,TRBV5-1,.,TRBJ2-5,CASSDWDRGEETQYF,TGCGCCAGCAGTGACTGGGACAGGGGAGAAGAGACCCAGTACTTC
TRBD1,TRBV30,few,TRBJ1-2,CAWVGAPRDRVFFNYGYTF,TGTGCCTGGGTTGGGGCCCCGAGGGACAGGGTCTTCTTTAACTATGGCTACACTTTC
.,TRBV6-5,.,TRBJ2-7,CASSFASGPAYEQYF,TGTGCCAGCAGTTTCGCCTCAGGGCCAGCCTACGAGCAGTACTTC